A single sample gave rise to the 2 T cell receptor beta chains below, sequenced in a study of OX40 agonist ivuxolimab in advanced cancers. Sequenced by immunoSEQ multiplex PCR; TCRdb stores in-frame clones only, minus some. Of about 28,000 clones in the sample, 75% to 85% are singletons; the top ten hold 21%. Sample: CD4+ or CD8+ T cells sorted from blood, taken in a trial of the OX40 agonist ivuxolimab. The receptors shown here come from an adult with an advanced solid tumor such as melanoma, head and neck, liver or kidney cancer.

The V gene is TRBV4-1, the J gene TRBJ2-5; D is unresolved. CDR3 length: 15 residues. The V and J ends lost 0 bases and 2 bases respectively, with 10 bases between them. In germline, CDR1 is MGHRA, CDR2 YSYEKL. The CDR3 region is CASSQDLGLQETQYF. CDR3 DNA sequence: TGCGCCAGCAGCCAAGATTTAGGGCTTCAAGAGACCCAGTACTTC.

V is TRBV28 and J is TRBJ1-1; perhaps TRBD1 as D (5 bases). Germline CDR1 is MDHEN and CDR2 is SYDVKM. This CDR3 comprises 15 residues. The V and J ends lost 4 bases and 2 bases respectively, with 14 bases between them. CDR3 protein: CASSWMRRTNTEAFF. In nucleotides, the CDR3 is TGTGCCAGCAGTTGGATGAGGAGGACAAACACTGAAGCTTTCTTT. Filled out from reference TRBV28 and TRBJ1-1, the complete variable domain reads DVKVTQSSRYLVKRTGEKVFLECVQDMDHENMFWYRQDPGLGLRLIYFSYDVKMKEKGDIPEGYSVSREKKERFSLILESASTNQTSMYLCASSWMRRTNTEAFFGQGTRLTVV.